This TCR beta chain is drawn from a study of cytomegalovirus exposure and HLA in healthy donors. Study findings and constraints: Later on, an analysis found that several of the most significant clusters appeared to be linked to common viral pathogens, which included parvovirus B19.

PCR was performed using 60 Vbeta and 13 Jbeta primers. Sequencing used immunoSEQ multiplex PCR; TCRdb keeps in-frame clones, though not all of them. The data contain 150,000 to 200,000 clones, around four fifths of them seen just once; the ten biggest clones take up around 0.99%. This CDR3 has 15 residues. Losses at the gene ends were 5 bases for V and 3 bases for J; bases not matched to a gene: 5. Germline loops: CDR1 SGHNT, CDR2 YENEEA. On this clone itself: The antigen remains undetermined.

This TCR was sampled from a woman in her 40s in good health and CMV-seronegative. The material sequenced was PBMCs. This chain connects TRBV11-3 to TRBJ2-3; TRBD1 matches at 10 bases. CDR3 nucleotide sequence: TGTGCCAGCAGCATGGGACAGGGGTTAACAGATACGCAGTATTTT. Translating it yields CASSMGQGLTDTQYF. Looking up the rest from reference TRBV11-3 and TRBJ2-3 gives the full variable domain: EAGVVQSPRYKIIEKKQPVAFWCNPISGHNTLYWYLQNLGQGPELLIRYENEEAVDDSQLPKDRFSAERLKGVDSTLKIQPAELGDSAVYLCASSMGQGLTDTQYFGPGTRLTVL.